The 5 T cell receptor beta chains below were found in one sample sequenced in a study of CD8 T cells in ankylosing spondylitis. TCRdb redid the calling of the 5' RACE reads with MiXCR, one entry per CDR3 protein. The sample yields 250,000 to 400,000 distinct CDR3 sequences, around 10% seen once. The sequenced sample was blood, either unsorted or a sorted T cell fraction (not recorded which). Source of these receptors: a female donor with ankylosing spondylitis or in good health (not recorded which).

This clonotype came up many times. This chain joins TRBV24-1 and TRBJ2-7; D possibly corresponds to TRBD2 (6 bases). Germline lookup yields CDR1 KGHDR and CDR2 SFDVKD. The CDR3 length is 14 residues. The V end lost 9 bases, the J end lost 1 base, and 15 bases lay between the germline ends. This CDR3 reads CATVGDSSSYEQYF. The DNA for the CDR3 is TGTGCCACCGTTGGGGACTCAAGTTCCTACGAGCAGTACTTC.

This clonotype has a count of ten or more. This chain joins TRBV28 and TRBJ1-2, with D possibly matching TRBD1 (5 bases). V was trimmed by 7 bases and J by 4 bases, leaving 19 bases between them. The V gene's germline CDR1 is MDHEN and CDR2 SYDVKM. This CDR3 region has 15 residues. The CDR3 DNA reads as TGTGCCAGCACCAACTCGGGACGAGGTGGCTATGGCTACACCTTC. Translated, it gives CASTNSGRGGYGYTF.

This clonotype was seen many times. The chain combines TRBV12-3 or TRBV12-4 with TRBJ2-7; TRBD1 agrees at 8 bases. The CDR3 loop spans 13 amino acids. Germline trimming cut 2 bases from V and 6 bases from J; bases unmatched to any gene: 3. CDR3 coding DNA: TGTGCCAGCAGTTTATTACAGGGGGGCGAGCAGTACTTC. Translating gives CASSLLQGGEQYF.

This clonotype has a handful of counts. This chain links TRBV13 with TRBJ2-1; D possibly corresponds to TRBD2 (5 bases). The V end was cut by 5 bases, the J end by 3 bases, with 5 bases between. Germline CDR1 and CDR2: PRHDT and FYEKMQ (reference sequence). This CDR3 has 12 residues. Here the CDR3 DNA reads TGTGCCAGCAGCACTAGCTACAATGAGCAGTTCTTC. It encodes CASSTSYNEQFF.

This clonotype was picked up a small number of times. The chain carries TRBV5-1 and TRBJ2-2, with unresolved D. V shed 0 bases and J shed 1 base, with 10 bases lying between them. CDR3 length: 16 residues. Germline V gives CDR1 SGHRS, CDR2 YFSETQ. For the CDR3, the DNA is TGCGCCAGCAGCTTGGCCGCCAGGAGGAACACCGGGGAGCTGTTTTTT. Protein product: CASSLAARRNTGELFF.